This TCR beta chain was retrieved from a study of early T cells in non-severe SARS-CoV-2 infection. The overall study: Sequencing was performed on bulk RNA from unsorted whole blood, leaving chains unpaired. The study, taken as a whole, reports: Using VDJdb, the matching emphasized anti-spike CD8 responses while missing private and CD4 specificities.

This clonotype appeared a few times. What it recognizes is unknown. The V end was cut by 1 base, the J end by 1 base, with 11 bases between. Germline values: CDR1 DFQATT, CDR2 SNEGSKA (reference sequence). The length of the CDR3 is 15 residues. In the library, individual cDNA molecules carried attached unique molecular identifiers. TCRdb reanalysed the 5' RACE reads using MiXCR and keeps one entry per CDR3 protein. The repertoire holds approximately 58,000 distinct CDR3 sequences, with 6.2% as singletons. This clonotype was obtained from an adult who was a healthcare worker with PCR-confirmed SARS-CoV-2 infection or an uninfected control (not recorded which). Sequenced: whole blood. This sequence joins TRBV20-1 and TRBJ2-4, with D perhaps matching TRBD2 (5 bases). The CDR3 is CSARVSALAKNIQYF. In DNA form, the CDR3 reads TGCAGTGCTAGAGTTAGCGCCCTGGCCAAAAACATTCAGTACTTC.